This is a list of T cell receptor beta chains from one sample in a study of T-cell reconstitution after alpha-beta-depleted transplantation in children. TCRdb itself ran the PCR reads through MiXCR, one entry per CDR3 protein. The profile shows just over 350,000 distinct CDR3 sequences, 13% of them singletons. The sample here was PBMCs, taken from the stem cell graft. The receptors shown here come from a human donor who donated a stem cell graft to a child with Fanconi anemia. CDR3s leave out the opening cysteine and the closing phenylalanine or tryptophan. The order of the fields is J gene, V gene, CDR3 protein.

>TRBJ1-1|TRBV20-1
SANRQGTEAF
>TRBJ2-6|TRBV29-1
SVDGGANVLT
>TRBJ1-1|TRBV5-5
ASSFSTGIEAF
>TRBJ2-5|TRBV5-1
ASSSPGGGRAQY
>TRBJ2-1|TRBV20-1
SARSWDWRLSF
>TRBJ1-1|TRBV20-1
SARDNHRGFVGEAF
>TRBJ1-4|TRBV13
ASSIGQGTEKLF
>TRBJ2-2|TRBV6-5
AGRDRSNTGELF
>TRBJ1-1|TRBV10-3
AISTPDLSMNTEAF
>TRBJ2-6|TRBV11-2
ASSSHNIGGYSGANVLT
>TRBJ1-5|TRBV13
ASSDRGFQH
>TRBJ2-5|TRBV20-1
SAQRGALKETQY
>TRBJ2-2|TRBV25-1
ASSGRTGPGELF
>TRBJ2-3|TRBV7-2
ASSLTSGARGDTQY
>TRBJ2-3|TRBV7-2
ASSFSAGGQGTQY
>TRBJ1-3|TRBV4-3
ASSQVLQGQGNTIY
>TRBJ2-7|TRBV20-1
SAPVTGTGDEQY
>TRBJ2-5|TRBV7-2
ASSSMVQETQY
>TRBJ2-2|TRBV5-1
ASTQTGGNTGELF
>TRBJ2-1|TRBV7-6
ASSLRGGFGDGEQF
>TRBJ1-5|TRBV20-1
SARVPRLSNQPQH
>TRBJ1-2|TRBV7-2
ASSLGGADYGYT
>TRBJ2-1|TRBV2
ASRGTALYNERF
>TRBJ2-3|TRBV5-1
ASRYGGDTQY
>TRBJ2-7|TRBV5-1
ASRQGTDYEQY
>TRBJ2-5|TRBV2
ASSVFNPDQTQY
>TRBJ2-7|TRBV7-2
ASSLARVLAGGAYEQY
>TRBJ2-6|TRBV7-2
ASSYSSGANVLT
>TRBJ1-4|TRBV15
ATSREGAANEKLF
>TRBJ2-2|TRBV7-9
ASSWQTDGELF
>TRBJ1-2|TRBV2
ASRLGGNYGYT
>TRBJ2-1|TRBV12-3/TRBV12-4
ARTSYNEQF
>TRBJ1-2|TRBV12-3/TRBV12-4
ASSSRGLAPLRGYT
>TRBJ1-2|TRBV4-3
ASSQDGGDRGGYT
>TRBJ2-6|TRBV5-4
ASSPLGSGANVLT
>TRBJ2-2|TRBV25-1
ASSETRTGNTGELF
>TRBJ2-5|TRBV6-6
ASSYEATQY
>TRBJ1-4|TRBV2
AGIRDREQLF
>TRBJ2-1|TRBV9
ASSVAGTGFYNEQF
>TRBJ2-5|TRBV5-1
ASKGGPQETQY